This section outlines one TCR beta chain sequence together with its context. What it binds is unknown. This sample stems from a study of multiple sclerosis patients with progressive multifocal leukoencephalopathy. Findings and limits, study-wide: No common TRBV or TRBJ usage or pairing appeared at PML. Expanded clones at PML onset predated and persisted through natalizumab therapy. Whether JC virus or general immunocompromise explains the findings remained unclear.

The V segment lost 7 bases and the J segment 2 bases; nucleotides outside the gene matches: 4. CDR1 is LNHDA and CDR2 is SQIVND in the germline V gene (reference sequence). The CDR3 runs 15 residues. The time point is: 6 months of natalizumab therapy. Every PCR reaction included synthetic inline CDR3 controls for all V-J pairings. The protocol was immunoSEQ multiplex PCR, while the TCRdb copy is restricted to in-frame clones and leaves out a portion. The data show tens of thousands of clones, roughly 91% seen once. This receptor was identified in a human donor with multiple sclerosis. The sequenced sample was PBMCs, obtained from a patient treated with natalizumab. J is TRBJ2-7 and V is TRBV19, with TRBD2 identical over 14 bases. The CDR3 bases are TGTGCCAGTACCGAGGGACTAGCGGGAGCCTACGAGCAGTACTTC. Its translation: CASTEGLAGAYEQYF.